Listed below are T cell receptor beta chains from one sample, sequenced in a study of cytomegalovirus exposure and HLA in healthy donors. The repertoire was sequenced with immunoSEQ multiplex PCR; TCRdb's copy has only in-frame clones and lacks some. This sample has 120,000 or so clones, with more than 60% found just once. The sample consisted of PBMCs. All receptors derive from a woman between 50 and 59 years old in good health and CMV-seropositive. Both conserved end residues are trimmed from each CDR3. Each record gives: V gene, clone size, CDR3 length, J gene, CDR3 protein. Clone size is not always given. Where it is, it says once, few, many or a class for expanded clones.

>TRBV4-2|once|14|TRBJ2-4
ASSQDRVWESAIQY
>TRBV29-1|.|10|TRBJ1-1
SVGGSGTEAF
>TRBV6-1|.|13|TRBJ2-2
ASSDGQGWNGELF
>TRBV10-3|.|12|TRBJ2-7
AIRGGTGHYEQY
>TRBV7-9|.|13|TRBJ2-2
ASSEITSSTGELF
>TRBV4-1|.|10|TRBJ1-1
ASSPPLAEAF
>TRBV18|.|13|TRBJ2-1
ASSPIGTGGNEQF
>TRBV2|.|11|TRBJ2-1
ASSSDRDNEQF
>TRBV27|.|11|TRBJ1-1
ASSLPQGTEAF
>TRBV30|.|13|TRBJ1-5
AWSTSGWSNQPQH
>TRBV19|.|13|TRBJ1-5
ASSKPTGIGAVQH
>TRBV7-9|.|12|TRBJ1-2
ASSLSRDRAGYT
>TRBV15|.|13|TRBJ2-7
ATSRGAGDQSEQY
>TRBV5-1|.|16|TRBJ2-2
ASSSVLGSGRNTGELF
>TRBV19|.|13|TRBJ1-1
ASSIGAPGTREAF
>TRBV9|.|12|TRBJ1-4
AVKRPNANEKLF
>TRBV5-6|.|11|TRBJ2-1
ASSLNIYNEQF
>TRBV7-9|.|14|TRBJ2-7
ASSLGAGGPGDEQY
>TRBV7-9|.|15|TRBJ2-6
ASSLPGGSPGANVLT
>TRBV30|few|14|TRBJ2-1
AWGLPGTSTLNEQF
>TRBV5-4|.|12|TRBJ2-5
ASSLRTGRETQY
>TRBV11-1|.|15|TRBJ2-7
ASSLVPEVPLGNEQY
>TRBV7-2|.|10|TRBJ2-3
ASSSGVDTQY
>TRBV7-2|.|14|TRBJ1-5
ASSLGDRGLNQPQH
>TRBV4-2|.|14|TRBJ2-3
ASSQESRGAPDTQY
>TRBV18|once|12|TRBJ1-6
ASSRQGDNSPLH
>TRBV28|.|13|TRBJ1-2
ASRGGQTGKGGYT
>TRBV6-1|.|12|TRBJ2-3
ASRVQGAGDTQY
>TRBV2|.|11|TRBJ2-7
ASSEVALYEQY
>TRBV5-1|once|13|TRBJ2-3
ASSSGTSLSDTQY
>TRBV6-1|.|18|TRBJ1-1
ASSERPSIYRTDLNTEAF
>TRBV7-9|few|12|TRBJ1-1
ASSFGNGDTEAF
>TRBV4-1|few|14|TRBJ2-5
ASSQTPGQKQETQY
>TRBV6-5|few|13|TRBJ1-1
ASSFATGAVTEAF
>TRBV7-9|.|14|TRBJ1-5
ASSRHGTGGNQPQH
>TRBV7-9|.|7|TRBJ1-2
AHEKGYT
>TRBV13|.|12|TRBJ2-7
ASSSPGAEDEQY
>TRBV7-2|.|13|TRBJ1-3
ASSFGQSSGNTIY
>TRBV19|once|14|TRBJ2-7
ASFAPGQGASYEQY
>TRBV18|.|15|TRBJ1-1
ASSRRIRGLKNTEAF
>TRBV5-6|.|12|TRBJ2-7
ASSLGPTTYEQY